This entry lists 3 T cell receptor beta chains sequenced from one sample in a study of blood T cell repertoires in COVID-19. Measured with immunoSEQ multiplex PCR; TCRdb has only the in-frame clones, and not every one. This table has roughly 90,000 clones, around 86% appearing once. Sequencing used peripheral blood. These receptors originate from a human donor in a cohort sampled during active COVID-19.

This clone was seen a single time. For the CDR3, the DNA is TGTGCCAGCAGTTACTCGCTAGGCCCCCCGGATACGCAGTATTTT. Translated, it gives CASSYSLGPPDTQYF. The chain couples TRBV6-5 to TRBJ2-3; no reliable D call. The CDR3 is 15 amino acids. The ends were cut back, 0 bases at V and 6 bases at J, with 13 bases in the middle. Germline values: CDR1 MNHEY, CDR2 SVGAGI.

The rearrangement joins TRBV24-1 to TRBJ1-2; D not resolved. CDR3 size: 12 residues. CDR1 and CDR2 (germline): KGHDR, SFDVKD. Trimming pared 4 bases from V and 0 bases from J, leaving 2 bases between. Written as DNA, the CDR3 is TGTGCCACCAGTGACTCTAACTATGGCTACACCTTC. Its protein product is CATSDSNYGYTF.

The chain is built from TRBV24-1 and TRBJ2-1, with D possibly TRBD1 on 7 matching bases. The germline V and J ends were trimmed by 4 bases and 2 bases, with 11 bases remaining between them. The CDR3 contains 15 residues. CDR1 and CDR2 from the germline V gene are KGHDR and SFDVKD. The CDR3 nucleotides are TGTGCCACCAGTGAAGGCGGGACAGCCTACAATGAGCAGTTCTTC. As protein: CATSEGGTAYNEQFF.